Each of the 12 T cell receptor beta chains below was sequenced from the same sample in a study of T cell responses to AZD1222 COVID-19 vaccine. Produced via immunoSEQ multiplex PCR; TCRdb's table is partial and in-frame only. This repertoire shows some 130,000 clones, approximately 90% found once; its top ten account for less than 9%. The starting material was peripheral blood, obtained on day 0 of AZD1222 vaccination. These receptors were obtained from an adult in good health.

The chain couples TRBV21-1 to TRBJ1-2; whether TRBD1, the table's D call, matches the DNA was not checked. TRBV21-1 is designated a pseudogene. CDR3 size: 15 residues. The CDR3 DNA sequence: TGTGCCAGCAGCAATGCAGGGTATGAGTACTATGGCTACACCTTC. As protein: CASSNAGYEYYGYTF.

J is TRBJ2-7 and V is TRBV3-1 (or the pseudogene TRBV3-2); D might be TRBD1 or TRBD2, each matching 5 bases. Germline lookup yields CDR1 LGHDT and CDR2 YNNKEL (reference sequence). With 2 bases removed from V and 4 bases from J, the gap between germline ends came to 15 bases. CDR3 size: 15 residues. The CDR3 region is CASSQFPGTGYEQYF. The CDR3 nucleotides are TGTGCCAGCAGCCAATTTCCAGGGACGGGATACGAGCAGTACTTC.

This clone was seen a single time. The rearrangement joins TRBV7-2 to TRBJ2-3, with 7 bases that match TRBD1. Unmatched junction bases numbered 8, after V lost 5 bases and J lost 6 bases. Germline V gives CDR1 SGHTA, CDR2 FQGNSA. This CDR3 contains 14 residues. DNA of the CDR3: TGTGCCAGCAGCCCGTCCCTACAGGGGGATACGCAGTATTTT. Amino acid sequence: CASSPSLQGDTQYF. The variable domain in full, with the rest retrieved from reference TRBV7-2 and TRBJ2-3, is GAGVSQSPSNKVTEKGKDVELRCDPISGHTALYWYRQSLGQGLEFLIYFQGNSAPDKSGLPSDRFSAERTGGSVSTLTIQRTQQEDSAVYLCASSPSLQGDTQYFGPGTRLTVL.

This chain links TRBV29-1 with TRBJ1-5; the D is unclear. Germline V gene data show CDR1 as SQVTM and CDR2 as ANQGSEA. The CDR3 has 9 amino acids. V gave up 8 bases and J gave up 3 bases, with 2 bases separating them. The CDR3 spells CSYNQPQHF. The CDR3 bases are TGCAGCTACAATCAGCCCCAGCATTTT.

Here the CDR3 DNA reads TGTGCCAGCAGTAAAATCACAGGGGAAGAGACCCAGTACTTC. It encodes CASSKITGEETQYF. The gene calls are TRBV27 and TRBJ2-5, with TRBD1 matching 7 bases. Germline CDR1 MNHEY, CDR2 SMNVEV (reference sequence). CDR3 length: 14 amino acids. Trimming removed 5 bases from V and 3 bases from J; junction bases left unmatched: 6.

The chain joins TRBV19 to TRBJ2-7, with unresolved D. Between the trimmed V and J ends, which lost 0 bases and 2 bases, there was a span of 11 bases. Per the germline V gene, CDR1 is LNHDA and CDR2 is SQIVND (reference sequence). This CDR3 contains 15 residues. The CDR3 DNA reads TGTGCCAGTAGTATAGATCTTCGGCGGACCTACGAGCAGTACTTC. This codes for CASSIDLRRTYEQYF.

This rearrangement joins TRBV30 to TRBJ1-1; no clear D. Trimming took 3 bases from V and 0 from J, leaving 5 bases between them. The germline V gene has CDR1 GTSNPN and CDR2 SVGIG (reference sequence). The CDR3 has 12 residues. The CDR3: CAWSGMNTEAFF. The CDR3 DNA is TGTGCCTGGAGCGGGATGAACACTGAAGCTTTCTTT.

This rearrangement joins TRBV6-1 to TRBJ2-2, with TRBD2 identical over 9 bases. Germline CDR1 is MNHNS and CDR2 is SASEGT. The CDR3 has 15 amino acids. J gave up 7 bases and V 3 bases, and 6 bases lay outside the gene matches. The CDR3 DNA follows: TGTGCCAGCAGTGACGGCGGGGGGGCCGGCGGGGAGCTGTTTTTT. Protein sequence: CASSDGGGAGGELFF.

This chain joins TRBV6-5 and TRBJ2-5; 7 bases align to TRBD2. Trimming removed 2 bases from V and 4 bases from J; junction bases left unmatched: 1. Germline CDR1 is MNHEY and CDR2 is SVGAGI. The CDR3 consists of 13 residues. The CDR3 DNA is TGTGCCAGCAGTTACGGCGGGGGAGAGACCCAGTACTTC. It is translated as CASSYGGGETQYF.

The J gene is TRBJ2-3, the V gene TRBV5-5; either TRBD1 or TRBD2 may supply D (10 bases each). V was shortened by 0 bases and J by 3 bases, with 20 bases between the two germline ends. This CDR3 region has 18 residues. In germline, CDR1 is SGHKS, CDR2 YYEKEE (reference sequence). The CDR3 loop reads CASSLGQGALAGTDTQYF. CDR3 bases: TGTGCCAGCAGCTTGGGACAGGGGGCACTAGCGGGGACAGATACGCAGTATTTT.

This chain links TRBV4-3 with TRBJ1-4; TRBD1 agrees at 11 bases. V shed 5 bases and J 5 bases; nucleotides not matched to a gene: 7. The CDR3 extends over 16 amino acids. The germline V gene encodes CDR1 LGHNA and CDR2 YSLEER. The CDR3 region is CASSRRTGGFNEKLFF. The CDR3 DNA reads as TGCGCCAGCAGCAGGAGGACAGGGGGCTTCAATGAAAAACTGTTTTTT.

The V call is TRBV9, the J call TRBJ2-3; 10 nucleotides line up with TRBD2. V was clipped by 5 bases and J by 4 bases; unmatched bases: 1. The CDR3 covers 13 residues. Germline CDR1 and CDR2: SGDLS and YYNGEE. CDR3 sequence reads: CASRSGGADTQYF. The CDR3, as DNA: TGTGCCAGCAGGAGCGGGGGGGCAGATACGCAGTATTTT.